The 19 T cell receptor beta chains presented below share a single source sample, sequenced in a study of shared clonotypes between healthy human individuals. The table came from immunoSEQ multiplex PCR; TCRdb's copy has only in-frame clones and leaves some out. The sample has roughly 2,000,000 clones; about 95% are singletons. Terminally differentiated effector memory CD45RA+ cells were excluded by CCR7 positive selection of CD45RO-negative cells. Sequencing was carried out using naive CD8+ T cells sorted from blood. The source of these receptors is a man aged 18 to 30 in good health.

The J gene is TRBJ2-5, the V gene TRBV5-4, with 7 nucleotides matching TRBD2. The CDR3 consists of 16 residues. The germline V gene encodes CDR1 SGHNT and CDR2 YYREEE (reference sequence). V gave up 1 base and J gave up 0 bases; unmatched junction bases: 6. In nucleotides, the CDR3 is TGTGCCAGCAGCTTGAATAGCGGGCCACACCAAGAGACCCAGTACTTC. This encodes CASSLNSGPHQETQYF.

The chain couples TRBV4-1 to TRBJ2-7; perhaps TRBD2 as D (6 bases). Per the germline V gene, CDR1 is MGHRA and CDR2 is YSYEKL. Trimming removed 4 bases at V and 3 bases at J, with 16 bases between. The CDR3 covers 15 residues. This CDR3 reads CASSPIQGGDYEQYF. In DNA, the CDR3 is TGCGCCAGCAGCCCAATTCAGGGAGGTGACTACGAGCAGTACTTC.

The V call is TRBV30, the J call TRBJ2-1; 9 bases match TRBD2. The CDR3 is 13 residues long. Trimming removed 2 bases from V and 9 bases from J; junction bases left unmatched: 5. Looked up from germline, CDR1 is GTSNPN and CDR2 is SVGIG (reference sequence). Here the CDR3 reads CAWSLSGGSEQFF. CDR3 bases: TGTGCCTGGAGTCTTAGCGGGGGAAGTGAGCAGTTCTTC.

The V gene is TRBV2, the J gene TRBJ2-7, with D tentatively TRBD1 (5 bases). The CDR3 loop spans 14 amino acids. V gave up 4 bases and J gave up 2 bases, with 12 bases separating them. Germline CDR1 is SNHLY and CDR2 is FYNNEI. Here the CDR3 DNA reads TGTGCCAGCAGTGGGGGCCTTGTCACCTACGAGCAGTACTTC. This translates into CASSGGLVTYEQYF.

This rearrangement joins TRBV11-2 to TRBJ1-3, with D unclear. V lost 1 base and J lost 3, with 10 bases in between. The CDR3 covers 15 residues. Germline V gene lookup returns CDR1 SGHAT and CDR2 FQNNGV. The CDR3 loop reads CASSLGSASGNTIYF. CDR3 nucleotide sequence: TGTGCCAGCAGCTTAGGAAGTGCAAGTGGAAACACCATATATTTT.

The chain combines TRBV10-3 with TRBJ2-7; TRBD2 might be the D (6 bases). Germline CDR1 and CDR2: ENHRY and SYGVKD. The CDR3 length is 13 residues. V was cut by 6 bases and J by 3 bases, with 12 bases left in between. CDR3 loop: CAISGTVSYEQYF. The CDR3 nucleotides read TGTGCCATCAGCGGGACTGTTAGCTACGAGCAGTACTTC.

V and J are TRBV6-6 and TRBJ2-3; no clear D gene. The CDR3 contains 16 residues. CDR1 is MNHNY and CDR2 is SVGAGI in the germline V gene (reference sequence). V was cut by 4 bases and J by 6 bases, with 20 bases left in between. Here the CDR3 reads CASSWALLPGPDTQYF. For the CDR3, the DNA is TGTGCCAGCAGTTGGGCGCTCCTACCAGGTCCGGATACGCAGTATTTT.

A remark on this clone: Its ends do not fully match the called genes, so a read error is possible. The gene calls are TRBV7-7 and TRBJ2-5; D is unclear. The CDR3 spans 15 residues. The germline gives CDR1 SSHAT, CDR2 FNYEAQ (reference sequence). DNA for the CDR3: TGTGCTAGCAGCTTAGAACTCGGGTCGGGCGAGACCCAGTACTTC. Translation gives CASSLELGSGETQYF.

As concerns this clone: Other DNA sequences in this specimen translate into the identical CDR3. The genes are TRBV27 and TRBJ2-2; D unresolved. The CDR3 consists of 14 residues. V lost 3 bases to trimming and J lost 2 bases, with 7 bases between them. Germline CDR1 MNHEY, CDR2 SMNVEV (reference sequence). CDR3 DNA sequence: TGTGCCAGCAGTTTTTCGGAAAACACCGGGGAGCTGTTTTTT. The encoded protein is CASSFSENTGELFF.

This sequence joins TRBV15 and TRBJ1-4; 7 bases match TRBD1. V was clipped by 4 bases and J by 5 bases; unmatched bases: 4. The CDR3 has 14 amino acids. From germline, CDR1 is LNHNV and CDR2 YYDKDF (reference sequence). This chain's CDR3 is CATSTGTENEKLFF. The CDR3 DNA reads as TGTGCCACCAGCACCGGGACAGAAAATGAAAAACTGTTTTTT. The full variable domain, with the rest looked up from reference TRBV15 and TRBJ1-4, is DAMVIQNPRYQVTQFGKPVTLSCSQTLNHNVMYWYQQKSSQAPKLLFHYYDKDFNNEADTPDNFQSRRPNTSFCFLDIRSPGLGDTAMYLCATSTGTENEKLFFGSGTQLSVL.

The chain carries TRBV28 and TRBJ1-2; unclear D gene. CDR1 and CDR2 from the germline V gene are MDHEN and SYDVKM. V shed 5 bases and J shed 6 bases, with 16 bases lying between them. CDR3 length: 14 amino acids. CDR3: CASSPPRGENGYTF. The CDR3 nucleotides are TGTGCCAGCAGTCCGCCCCGTGGGGAGAATGGCTACACCTTC.

For the CDR3, the DNA is TGCGCCAGCAGCCATTCGGGGACTAGCGGGAGGGCCGCCAACGAGCAGTACTTC. Encoded protein: CASSHSGTSGRAANEQYF. This chain uses TRBV4-1 with TRBJ2-7, with 16 bases matching TRBD2. CDR3 length equals 18 residues. Unmatched junction bases numbered 10, after V lost 3 bases and J lost 5 bases. The V gene's germline CDR1 is MGHRA and CDR2 YSYEKL.

This clone occurred once. The V and J genes are TRBV29-1 and TRBJ1-2; 12 bases match TRBD1. The CDR3 is 18 amino acids. The V gene's germline CDR1 is SQVTM and CDR2 ANQGSEA. V was clipped by 3 bases and J by 4 bases; unmatched bases: 15. The CDR3 coding sequence is TGCAGCGTTGACGGACAATTATGGGGACAGGGGGCGACCTATGGCTACACCTTC. Its translation is CSVDGQLWGQGATYGYTF. Drawing the rest from reference TRBV29-1 and TRBJ1-2, the complete variable domain is SAVISQKPSRDICQRGTSLTIQCQVDSQVTMMFWYRQQPGQSLTLIATANQGSEATYESGFVIDKFPISRPNLTFSTLTVSNMSPEDSSIYLCSVDGQLWGQGATYGYTFGSGTRLTVV.

This clone was observed a single time. The chain carries TRBV29-1 and TRBJ1-5; possibly TRBD1 for D (5 bases). With 5 bases removed from V and 3 bases from J, the gap between germline ends came to 11 bases. The V gene's germline CDR1 is SQVTM and CDR2 ANQGSEA. CDR3 size: 13 residues. The CDR3: CSVLDSVNQPQHF. In DNA, the CDR3 is TGCAGCGTTCTTGACAGCGTCAATCAGCCCCAGCATTTT. Complete variable domain (other parts from reference TRBV29-1 and TRBJ1-5): SAVISQKPSRDICQRGTSLTIQCQVDSQVTMMFWYRQQPGQSLTLIATANQGSEATYESGFVIDKFPISRPNLTFSTLTVSNMSPEDSSIYLCSVLDSVNQPQHFGDGTRLSIL.

The V gene is TRBV7-9, the J gene TRBJ2-7; TRBD2 agrees at 7 bases. CDR1 is SEHNR, CDR2 FQNEAQ, per germline (reference sequence). This CDR3 contains 16 residues. V was clipped by 3 bases and J by 0 bases; unmatched bases: 8. CDR3 protein: CASSLAGRGTSYEQYF. In DNA, the CDR3 is TGTGCCAGCAGCTTGGCAGGGCGGGGGACCTCCTACGAGCAGTACTTC.

The V call is TRBV7-6, the J call TRBJ2-7, with a possible D match to TRBD2 (6 bases). The CDR3 sequence is 13 residues long. Germline lookup yields CDR1 SGHVS and CDR2 FNYEAQ. Trimming took 3 bases from V and 4 from J, leaving 10 bases between them. CDR3 sequence (DNA): TGTGCCAGCAGCTTCGGGGGTCCGTACGAGCAGTACTTC. It specifies CASSFGGPYEQYF.

J is TRBJ1-2 and V is TRBV20-1; D is perhaps TRBD1 (6 bases). Germline lookup yields CDR1 DFQATT and CDR2 SNEGSKA (reference sequence). This CDR3 is built from 11 residues. Trimming shortened V by 4 bases and J by 8 bases, and 11 bases separated the two germline ends. Here the CDR3 DNA reads TGCAGTGCTAACAGGGAGTACGGCTACACCTTC. It codes for CSANREYGYTF.

This rearrangement joins TRBV27 to TRBJ2-5, with 8 positions matching TRBD1. In germline, CDR1 is MNHEY, CDR2 SMNVEV (reference sequence). The CDR3 spans 15 residues. V was pared by 3 bases and J by 6 bases, with 9 bases of the junction left unmatched. CDR3 DNA: TGTGCCAGCAGTTTTTTCCGGGACAGGTACAAGACCCAGTACTTC. Its protein product is CASSFFRDRYKTQYF.

This chain uses TRBV6-5 with TRBJ1-1; weak D call: TRBD1 (5 bases). The CDR3 consists of 12 residues. V was cut by 8 bases and J by 4 bases, with 11 bases left in between. Per germline, CDR1 MNHEY and CDR2 SVGAGI. CDR3 nucleotides: TGTGCCAGCGGATCGGGGGGCACTGAAGCTTTCTTT. Translated, it gives CASGSGGTEAFF.